The 12 T cell receptor beta chains below all came from one sample that was sequenced in a study of early T cells in non-severe SARS-CoV-2 infection. TCRdb processed the 5' RACE reads anew with MiXCR; each CDR3 protein has one entry. This table has 90,000 to 130,000 distinct CDR3 sequences, about 12% appearing once. The specimen comprised whole blood, sampled at baseline. The origin of the receptors is an adult who was a healthcare worker with PCR-confirmed SARS-CoV-2 infection or an uninfected control (not recorded which).

V and J are TRBV6-6 and TRBJ1-1; D is undetermined. From germline, CDR1 is MNHNY and CDR2 SVGAGI (reference sequence). The CDR3 is 14 amino acids. Trimming stripped 7 bases from V and 0 bases from J, with 12 bases between. The CDR3 sequence is CASTRVEMNTEAFF. In DNA, the CDR3 is TGTGCCAGCACAAGGGTGGAGATGAACACTGAAGCTTTCTTT.

This sequence joins TRBV2 and TRBJ1-2; perhaps TRBD1 as D (5 bases). V shed 3 bases and J shed 0 bases, with 14 bases lying between them. The CDR3 consists of 16 residues. CDR1 and CDR2 from the germline V gene are SNHLY and FYNNEI. CDR3 nucleotide sequence: TGTGCCAGCAGTGATGGGACGGGTCAGGCTAACTATGGCTACACCTTC. This encodes CASSDGTGQANYGYTF.

The rearrangement links TRBV3-1 to TRBJ1-1; the D gene is possibly TRBD1 (5 bases). Germline V CDR1 and CDR2: LGHDT, YNNKEL (reference sequence). V was clipped by 3 bases and J by 10 bases, with 15 bases between them. CDR3 length: 13 residues. The DNA of the CDR3 is TGTGCCAGCAGCCACCTAGGGACCCGGGCAGCTTTCTTT. Translated, it gives CASSHLGTRAAFF. The variable domain in full, completed from reference TRBV3-1 and TRBJ1-1, reads DTAVSQTPKYLVTQMGNDKSIKCEQNLGHDTMYWYKQDSKKFLKIMFSYNNKELIINETVPNRFSPKSPDKAHLNLHINSLELGDSAVYFCASSHLGTRAAFFGQGTRLTVV.

This chain joins TRBV25-1 and TRBJ1-1, with D perhaps TRBD1 (5 bases). Germline V gives CDR1 MGHDK, CDR2 SYGVNS. This CDR3 is 16 amino acids long. V was clipped by 2 bases and J by 4 bases, with 17 bases between them. The DNA of the CDR3 is TGTGCCAGCAGTGAAGCCCAGGGAGCGACCCCCACTGAAGCTTTCTTT. It yields the protein CASSEAQGATPTEAFF.

This clonotype was seen more than once but under ten times. CDR3 coding DNA: TGCGCCAGCAGCTTGGAAGTTAGTTCACCCCTCCACTTT. Protein product: CASSLEVSSPLHF. The V gene is TRBV5-1, the J gene TRBJ1-6; D remains unclear. The CDR3 consists of 13 residues. Germline CDR1 reads SGHRS; CDR2 reads YFSETQ. V lost 0 bases, J lost 9 bases, and 7 bases lay in between.

This clonotype was seen only a few times. The chain carries TRBV20-1 and TRBJ2-1; the match to TRBD2 covers 14 bases. Trimming took 6 bases from V and 4 from J; bases not matched to a gene: 8. CDR1 is DFQATT and CDR2 is SNEGSKA in the germline V gene (reference sequence). The CDR3 totals 16 residues. The CDR3 loop is CSAMGLAGALYNEQFF. DNA of the CDR3: TGCAGTGCGATGGGACTAGCGGGAGCCTTATACAATGAGCAGTTCTTC.

This clonotype is termed large. The genes are TRBV6-5 and TRBJ1-2, with TRBD1 identical over 8 bases. J lost 7 bases, V lost 7 bases, and 11 bases had no gene match. Looked up from germline, CDR1 is MNHEY and CDR2 is SVGAGI. The CDR3 runs 14 residues. CDR3 protein: CASTYQGAGGGYTF. The DNA for the CDR3 is TGTGCCAGCACCTATCAGGGGGCTGGGGGTGGCTACACCTTC.

A note on this clonotype: The junction and the germline gene differ at one end; a read error may be behind it. The J gene is TRBJ2-7, the V gene TRBV7-2; D call uncertain. CDR1 SGHTA and CDR2 FQGNSA come from the germline V gene. The CDR3 totals 11 residues. CDR3: CVSSPGYEQYF. The CDR3 coding sequence is TGTGTCAGCAGCCCAGGCTACGAGCAGTACTTC.

CDR3 sequence (DNA): TGCGCCAGCAGCACTCGACAGGGGGGTGCCGGGGAGCTGTTTTTT. Its protein is CASSTRQGGAGELFF. The chain uses TRBV5-1 and TRBJ2-2, with 9 bases identical to TRBD1. Germline V gives CDR1 SGHRS, CDR2 YFSETQ. The CDR3 has 15 amino acids. V lost 4 bases and J lost 6; bases outside the gene matches: 7. The complete variable domain, with remaining parts taken from reference TRBV5-1 and TRBJ2-2, reads KAGVTQTPRYLIKTRGQQVTLSCSPISGHRSVSWYQQTPGQGLQFLFEYFSETQRNKGNFPGRFSGRQFSNSRSEMNVSTLELGDSALYLCASSTRQGGAGELFFGEGSRLTVL.

This chain joins TRBV15 and TRBJ2-1; TRBD2 matches at 9 bases. The junction had 18 bases not matched to a gene; V was cut back by 4 bases and J by 8 bases. This CDR3 is built from 18 residues. In germline, CDR1 is LNHNV, CDR2 YYDKDF (reference sequence). CDR3 region: CATSTVPRGGGPVHEQFF. The CDR3 nucleotides are TGTGCCACCAGCACCGTCCCGCGGGGGGGAGGGCCAGTCCATGAGCAGTTCTTC.

The CDR3 loop is CASSLSGPGVTEAFF. The DNA of the CDR3 is TGCGCCAGCAGCTTGAGCGGTCCTGGGGTCACTGAAGCTTTCTTT. This chain joins TRBV5-1 and TRBJ1-1; no definite D call. Germline CDR1 is SGHRS and CDR2 is YFSETQ. Trimming shortened V by 1 base and J by 4 bases, and 14 bases separated the two germline ends. The CDR3 is made up of 15 amino acids.

This sequence joins TRBV20-1 and TRBJ2-3, with a possible D match to TRBD2 (6 bases). With 3 bases removed from V and 1 base from J, the gap between germline ends came to 14 bases. CDR3 length: 15 amino acids. Germline V gives CDR1 DFQATT, CDR2 SNEGSKA (reference sequence). In nucleotides, the CDR3 is TGCAGTGCTAGGCCTTTCGGACTACGCACAGATACGCAGTATTTT. Protein sequence: CSARPFGLRTDTQYF.